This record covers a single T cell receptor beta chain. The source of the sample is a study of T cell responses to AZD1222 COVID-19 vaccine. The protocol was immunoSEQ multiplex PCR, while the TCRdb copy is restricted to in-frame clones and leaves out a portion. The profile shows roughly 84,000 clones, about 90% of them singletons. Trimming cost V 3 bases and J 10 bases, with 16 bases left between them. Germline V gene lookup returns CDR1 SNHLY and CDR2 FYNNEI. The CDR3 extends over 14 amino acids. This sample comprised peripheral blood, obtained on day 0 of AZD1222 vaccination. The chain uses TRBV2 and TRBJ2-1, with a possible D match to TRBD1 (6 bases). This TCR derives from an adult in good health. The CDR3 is CASSDQGISGEQFF. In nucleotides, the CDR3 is TGTGCCAGCAGTGACCAGGGGATATCGGGAGAGCAGTTCTTC.